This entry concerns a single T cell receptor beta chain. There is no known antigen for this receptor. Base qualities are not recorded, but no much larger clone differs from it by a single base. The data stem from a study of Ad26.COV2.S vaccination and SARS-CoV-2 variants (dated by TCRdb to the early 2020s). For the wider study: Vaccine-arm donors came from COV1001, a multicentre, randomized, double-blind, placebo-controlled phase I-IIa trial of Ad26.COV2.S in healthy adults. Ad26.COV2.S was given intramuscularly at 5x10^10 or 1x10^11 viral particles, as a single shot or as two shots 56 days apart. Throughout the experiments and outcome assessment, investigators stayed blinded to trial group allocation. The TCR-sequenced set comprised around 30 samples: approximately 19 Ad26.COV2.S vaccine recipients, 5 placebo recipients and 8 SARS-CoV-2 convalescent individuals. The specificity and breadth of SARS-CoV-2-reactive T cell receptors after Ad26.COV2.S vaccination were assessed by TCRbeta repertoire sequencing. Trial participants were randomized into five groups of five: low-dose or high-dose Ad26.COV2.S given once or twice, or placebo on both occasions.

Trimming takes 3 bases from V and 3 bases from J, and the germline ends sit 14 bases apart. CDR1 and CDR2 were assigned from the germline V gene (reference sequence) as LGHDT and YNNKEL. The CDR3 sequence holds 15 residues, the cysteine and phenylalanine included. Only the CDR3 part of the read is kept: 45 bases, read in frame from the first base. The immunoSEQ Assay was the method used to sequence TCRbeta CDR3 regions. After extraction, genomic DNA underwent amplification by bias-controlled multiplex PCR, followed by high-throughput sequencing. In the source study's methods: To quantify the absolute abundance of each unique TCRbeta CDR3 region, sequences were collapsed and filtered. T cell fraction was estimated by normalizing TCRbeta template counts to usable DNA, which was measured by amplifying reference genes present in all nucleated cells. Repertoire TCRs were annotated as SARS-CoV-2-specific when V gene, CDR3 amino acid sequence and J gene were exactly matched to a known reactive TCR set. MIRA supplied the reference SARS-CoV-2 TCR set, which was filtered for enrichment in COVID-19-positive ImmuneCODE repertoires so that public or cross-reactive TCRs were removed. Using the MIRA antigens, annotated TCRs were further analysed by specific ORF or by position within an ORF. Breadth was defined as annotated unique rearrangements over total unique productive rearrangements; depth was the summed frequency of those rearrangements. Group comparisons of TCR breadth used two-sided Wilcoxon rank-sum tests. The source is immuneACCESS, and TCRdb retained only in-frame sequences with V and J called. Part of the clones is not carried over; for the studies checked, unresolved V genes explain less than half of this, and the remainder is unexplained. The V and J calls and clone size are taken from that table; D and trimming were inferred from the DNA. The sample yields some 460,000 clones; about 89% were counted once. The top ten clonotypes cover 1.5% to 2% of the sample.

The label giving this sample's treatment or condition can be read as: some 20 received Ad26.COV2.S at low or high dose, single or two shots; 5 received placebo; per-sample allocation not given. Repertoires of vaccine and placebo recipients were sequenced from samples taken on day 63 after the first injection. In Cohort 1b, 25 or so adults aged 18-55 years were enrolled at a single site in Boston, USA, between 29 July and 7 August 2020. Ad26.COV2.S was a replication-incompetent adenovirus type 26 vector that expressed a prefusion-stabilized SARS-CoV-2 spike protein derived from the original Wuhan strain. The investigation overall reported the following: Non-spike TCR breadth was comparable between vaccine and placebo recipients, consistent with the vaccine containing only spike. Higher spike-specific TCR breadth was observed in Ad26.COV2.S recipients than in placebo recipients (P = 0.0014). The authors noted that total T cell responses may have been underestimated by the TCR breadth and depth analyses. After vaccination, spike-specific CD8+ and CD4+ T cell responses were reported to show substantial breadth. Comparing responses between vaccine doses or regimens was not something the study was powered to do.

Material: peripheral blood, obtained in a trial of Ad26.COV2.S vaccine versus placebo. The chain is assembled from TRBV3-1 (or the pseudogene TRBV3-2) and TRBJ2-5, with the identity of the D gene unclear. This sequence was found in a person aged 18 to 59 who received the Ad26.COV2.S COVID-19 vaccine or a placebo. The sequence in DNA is TGTGCCAGCAGCCAGTCCGGCGGTACCGAAGAGACCCAGTACTTC. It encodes CASSQSGGTEETQYF.